This T cell receptor beta chain was sequenced during a study of OX40 agonist ivuxolimab in advanced cancers. On the study more broadly: Ivuxolimab doses were 0.01, 0.1, 0.3, 1.5, 3 or 10 mg/kg every 2 weeks.

CDR3 length: 14 residues. CDR1 and CDR2 (germline): SEHNR, FQNEAQ (reference sequence). Trimming cost V 1 base and J 2 bases, with 9 bases left between them. Produced via immunoSEQ multiplex PCR; TCRdb's table is partial and in-frame only. The sample includes about 79,000 clones, 94% of them seen just once. The chain employs TRBV7-9 and TRBJ2-7, with no clear D. This sequence was found in an adult with an advanced solid tumor such as melanoma, head and neck, liver or kidney cancer. The sequencing here drew on CD4+ or CD8+ T cells sorted from blood, taken in a trial of the OX40 agonist ivuxolimab. CDR3 sequence (DNA): TGTGCCAGCAGCTTAGGGGCCAATCCCTACGAGCAGTACTTC. This sequence encodes CASSLGANPYEQYF.